The clone carrying this T cell receptor (beta chain) was counted only a few times. The antigen remains undetermined. The sample originates from a study of cytomegalovirus exposure and HLA in healthy donors. 60 Vbeta and 13 Jbeta primers were used in PCR. The protocol was immunoSEQ multiplex PCR, while the TCRdb copy is restricted to in-frame clones and leaves out a portion. The sample lists roughly 180,000 clones, roughly four fifths occurring once. Donors likely had unrecorded immune exposures despite being nominally healthy when sampled. General study points: In a later analysis, productive TCRs from donors in an Asian-associated ancestry cluster reportedly carried fewer N-insertions than the cohort mean. It was reported that TCR beta sequences correctly inferred the HLA-A and HLA-B alleles for most subjects. With later analysis, a missense DCLRE1C variant became linked to TCR beta V- and J-gene trimming.

The CDR3 loop spans 16 amino acids. Germline lookup yields CDR1 LNHDA and CDR2 SQIVND (reference sequence). The V gene lost 3 bases and the J gene lost 0 bases, with 12 bases spanning the gap. The sequence was collected from a female donor in good health and CMV-seronegative. The chain has TRBV19 and TRBJ1-3; D remains unclear. Sequencing input: PBMCs. This chain's CDR3 is CASSITVGSSGNTIYF. The CDR3 DNA reads as TGTGCCAGTAGTATTACGGTGGGGAGCTCTGGAAACACCATATATTTT.